The source of this T cell receptor (beta chain) is a study of blood T cell repertoires in COVID-19. For the study at large: From T cells, B-cell-depleted T cells, or PBMCs came the material, which was cDNA or gDNA.

CDR3 size: 13 residues. Trimming removed 5 bases at V and 4 bases at J, with 12 bases between. Germline CDR1 reads LGHDT; CDR2 reads YNNKEL (reference sequence). Assay used: immunoSEQ multiplex PCR; TCRdb lists only in-frame clones, some missing. The profile covers 250,000 to 350,000 clones, with approximately 90% appearing a single time and approximately 0.84% taken by the ten largest. The sample taken for sequencing was peripheral blood. The origin of this receptor is a young man with acute or convalescent COVID-19. The chain uses TRBV3-1 (or the pseudogene TRBV3-2) and TRBJ2-7; D is uncertain. CDR3 DNA sequence: TGTGCCAGCAGCGCAGGTAGTCGGTACGAGCAGTACTTC. Protein product: CASSAGSRYEQYF.